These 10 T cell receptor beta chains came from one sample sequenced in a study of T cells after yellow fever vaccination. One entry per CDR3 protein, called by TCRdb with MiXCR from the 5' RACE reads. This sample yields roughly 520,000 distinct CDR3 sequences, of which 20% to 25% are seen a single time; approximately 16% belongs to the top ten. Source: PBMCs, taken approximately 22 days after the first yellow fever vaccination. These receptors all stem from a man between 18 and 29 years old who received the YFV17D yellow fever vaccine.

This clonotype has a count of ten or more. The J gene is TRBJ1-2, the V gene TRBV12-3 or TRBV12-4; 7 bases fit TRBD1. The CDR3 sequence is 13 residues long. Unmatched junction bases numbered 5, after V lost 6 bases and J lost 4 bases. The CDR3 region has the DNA TGTGCCAGCAGCCCCGGGACAGTCTATGGCTACACCTTC. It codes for CASSPGTVYGYTF.

The CDR3 sequence: CASSEPAGGPAQYF. In DNA form, the CDR3 reads TGTGCCAGCAGTGAACCAGCGGGGGGGCCGGCCCAGTACTTC. J is TRBJ2-5 and V is TRBV25-1; 10 bases align to TRBD2. Germline values: CDR1 MGHDK, CDR2 SYGVNS. This CDR3 spans 14 amino acids. The V gene end was trimmed by 2 bases and the J gene end by 9 bases; junction bases not matched to a gene: 6.

CDR3 residues: CASSPYARPIQYF. Here the CDR3 DNA reads TGTGCCAGCAGCCCCTACGCCCGTCCCATTCAGTACTTC. The V call is TRBV11-1, the J call TRBJ2-4; D unclear. The CDR3 spans 13 residues. Trimming removed 5 bases from V and 9 bases from J, with 14 bases in between. Germline assignment: CDR1 SGHAT and CDR2 FQDESV (reference sequence).

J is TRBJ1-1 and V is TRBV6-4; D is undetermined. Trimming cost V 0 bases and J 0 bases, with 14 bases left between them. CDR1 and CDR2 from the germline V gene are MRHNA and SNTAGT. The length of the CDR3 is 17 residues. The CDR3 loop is CASSDSCKASMNTEAFF. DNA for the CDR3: TGTGCCAGCAGTGACTCATGCAAGGCTTCTATGAACACTGAAGCTTTCTTT.

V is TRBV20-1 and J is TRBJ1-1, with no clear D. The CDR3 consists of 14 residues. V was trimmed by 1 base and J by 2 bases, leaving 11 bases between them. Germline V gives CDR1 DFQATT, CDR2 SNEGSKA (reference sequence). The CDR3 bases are TGCAGTGCTAGAGCGAACCTTAGAAACACTGAAGCTTTCTTT. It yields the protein CSARANLRNTEAFF.

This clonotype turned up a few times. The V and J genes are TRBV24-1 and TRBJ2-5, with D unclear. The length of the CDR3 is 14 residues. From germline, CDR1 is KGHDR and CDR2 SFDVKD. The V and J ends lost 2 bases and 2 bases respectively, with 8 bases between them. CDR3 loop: CATSDSGRQETQYF. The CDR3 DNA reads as TGTGCCACCAGTGATTCGGGTAGACAAGAGACCCAGTACTTC.

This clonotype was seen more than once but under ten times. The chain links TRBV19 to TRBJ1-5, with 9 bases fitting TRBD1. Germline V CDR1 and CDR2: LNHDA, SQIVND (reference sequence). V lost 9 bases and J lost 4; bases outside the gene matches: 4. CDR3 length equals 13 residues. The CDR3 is CARSTGGNQPQHF. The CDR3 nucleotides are TGTGCCAGATCGACAGGGGGGAATCAGCCCCAGCATTTT.

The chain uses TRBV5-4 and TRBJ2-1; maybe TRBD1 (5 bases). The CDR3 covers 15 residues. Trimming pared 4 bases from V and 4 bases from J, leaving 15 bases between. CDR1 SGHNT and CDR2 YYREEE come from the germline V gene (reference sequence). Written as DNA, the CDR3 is TGTGCCAGCAGCACAGGAACCGGCCTATACAATGAGCAGTTCTTC. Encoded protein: CASSTGTGLYNEQFF.

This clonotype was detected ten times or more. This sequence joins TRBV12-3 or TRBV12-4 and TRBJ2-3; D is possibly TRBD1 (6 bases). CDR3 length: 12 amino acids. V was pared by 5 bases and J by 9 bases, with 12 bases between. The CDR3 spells CASSDQGWTQYF. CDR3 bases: TGTGCCAGCAGTGACCAGGGGTGGACGCAGTATTTT.

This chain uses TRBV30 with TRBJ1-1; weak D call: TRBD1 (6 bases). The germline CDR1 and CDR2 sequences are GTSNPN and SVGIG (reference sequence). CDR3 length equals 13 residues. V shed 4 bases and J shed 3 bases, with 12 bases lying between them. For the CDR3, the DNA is TGTGCCTGGATCGGGACAACGCACACTGAAGCTTTCTTT. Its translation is CAWIGTTHTEAFF.